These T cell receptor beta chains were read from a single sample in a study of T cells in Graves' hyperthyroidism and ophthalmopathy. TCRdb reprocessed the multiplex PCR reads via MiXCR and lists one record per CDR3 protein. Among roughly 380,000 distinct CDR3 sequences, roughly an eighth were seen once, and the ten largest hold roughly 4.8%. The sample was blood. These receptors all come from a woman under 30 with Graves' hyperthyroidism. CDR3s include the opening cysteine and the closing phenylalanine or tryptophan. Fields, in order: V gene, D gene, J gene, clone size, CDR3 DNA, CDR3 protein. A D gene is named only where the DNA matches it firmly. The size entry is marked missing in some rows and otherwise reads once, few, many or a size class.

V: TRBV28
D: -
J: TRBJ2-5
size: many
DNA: TGTGCCAGCAGTTTTGTGGACGGGGGGACCCAGTACTTC
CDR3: CASSFVDGGTQYF

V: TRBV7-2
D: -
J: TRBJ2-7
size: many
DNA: TGTGCCAGCAGCTTAGGGGGGTTACAGAGAGAGCAGTACTTC
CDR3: CASSLGGLQREQYF

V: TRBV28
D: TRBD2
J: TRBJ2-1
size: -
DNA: TGTGCCACCCCGGGACTAGCAGGTTCCAATGAGCAGTTCTTC
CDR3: CATPGLAGSNEQFF

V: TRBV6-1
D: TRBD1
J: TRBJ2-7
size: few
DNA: TGTGCCAGCAGTGAACTAGAGGGACAGTCCTTTTACGAGCAGTACTTC
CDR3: CASSELEGQSFYEQYF

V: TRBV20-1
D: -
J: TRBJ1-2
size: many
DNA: TGCAGTGCTCCGGGACAATCAAACTATGGCTACACCTTC
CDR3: CSAPGQSNYGYTF

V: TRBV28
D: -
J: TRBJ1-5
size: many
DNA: TGTGCCAGCAGTTTATGGGTTGCGGGGAATCAGCCCCAGCATTTT
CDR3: CASSLWVAGNQPQHF

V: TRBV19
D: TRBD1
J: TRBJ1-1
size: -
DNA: TGTGCCAGTAGTGCGAGGGACAGGGGCCCCACTGAAGCTTTCTTT
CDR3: CASSARDRGPTEAFF

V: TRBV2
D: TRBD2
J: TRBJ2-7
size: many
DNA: TGTGCCAGCAGTTTTTTAGTGTCTAGCGGGAGCTCCTACGAGCAGTACTTC
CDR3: CASSFLVSSGSSYEQYF

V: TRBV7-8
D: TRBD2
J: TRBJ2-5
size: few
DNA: TGTGCCAGCAGCAACTCCGGGACTAGCGGGGGGGACTTC
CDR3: CASSNSGTSGGDF

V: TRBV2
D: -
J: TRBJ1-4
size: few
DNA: TGTGCCAGCAGGCAGACAGACCTAAGTGGTGAAAAACTGTTTTTT
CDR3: CASRQTDLSGEKLFF

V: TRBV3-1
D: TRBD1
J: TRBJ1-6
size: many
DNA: TGTGCCAGCAGCCCTCGACAGGGTGGCAATTCACCCCTCCACTTT
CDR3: CASSPRQGGNSPLHF

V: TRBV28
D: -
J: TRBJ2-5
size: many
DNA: TGTGCCAGCAGTTTTCCTTCGCCGGGGACCCAGTACTTC
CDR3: CASSFPSPGTQYF

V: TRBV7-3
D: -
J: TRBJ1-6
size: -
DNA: TGTGCCAGCAGCCCCCGGGACGGGTTGAGCTCCTATAATTCACCCCTCCACTTT
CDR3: CASSPRDGLSSYNSPLHF